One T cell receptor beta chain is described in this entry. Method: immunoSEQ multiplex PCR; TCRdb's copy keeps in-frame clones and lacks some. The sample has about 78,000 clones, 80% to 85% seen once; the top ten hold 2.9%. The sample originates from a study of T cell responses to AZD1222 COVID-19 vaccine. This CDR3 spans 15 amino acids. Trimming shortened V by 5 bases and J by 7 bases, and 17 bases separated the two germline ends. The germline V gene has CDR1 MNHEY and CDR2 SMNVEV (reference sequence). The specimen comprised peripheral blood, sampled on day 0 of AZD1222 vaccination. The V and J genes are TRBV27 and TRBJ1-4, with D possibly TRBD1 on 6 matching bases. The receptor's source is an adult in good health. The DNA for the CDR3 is TGTGCCAGCAGTCCCAGCCAGGGGCTAGGTGAAAAACTGTTTTTT. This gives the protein CASSPSQGLGEKLFF. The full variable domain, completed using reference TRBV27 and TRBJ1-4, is EAQVTQNPRYLITVTGKKLTVTCSQNMNHEYMSWYRQDPGLGLRQIYYSMNVEVTDKGDVPEGYKVSRKEKRNFPLILESPSPNQTSLYFCASSPSQGLGEKLFFGSGTQLSVL.